These T cell receptor beta chains were read from a single sample in a study of T cells after yellow fever vaccination. TCRdb re-called the 5' RACE reads through MiXCR, storing one row per CDR3 protein. Of 300,000 to 350,000 distinct CDR3 sequences listed, around 8.1% were seen once; the top ten hold approximately 15%. The source was PBMCs, collected roughly 47 days after the first yellow fever vaccination. All receptors derive from a man aged 18-30 years who received the YFV17D yellow fever vaccine. Each CDR3 is given with its conserved first and last residue. Fields, in order: D gene, clone size, J gene, V gene, CDR3 DNA, CDR3 protein. The D gene is left open where the match is weak. Size tells how often a clone was seen (once, few, many) or the class of an expanded clone, and some rows leave it out.

-	few	TRBJ1-6	TRBV20-1	TGCAGTGCTAGAGGCCAGGGAGTGAGCTCCTATAATTCACCCCTCCACTTT	CSARGQGVSSYNSPLHF
TRBD2	many	TRBJ2-7	TRBV6-5	TGTGCCAGCAGCTCTAGCGGGGGCTATCGCGAGCAGTACTTC	CASSSSGGYREQYF
TRBD1	-	TRBJ1-1	TRBV12-3/TRBV12-4	TGTGCCAGCAGTGGGAGGGGGCCTTGGACTGAAGCTTTCTTT	CASSGRGPWTEAFF
-	few	TRBJ2-7	TRBV5-1	TGCGCCAGCAGCTTGCACACAGATACTTACGAGCAGTACTTC	CASSLHTDTYEQYF
TRBD1	-	TRBJ1-6	TRBV5-1	TGCGCCAGCAGCTTGGTATTAGGGACAGCGAGCTCCTATAATTCACCCCTCCACTTT	CASSLVLGTASSYNSPLHF
TRBD2	few	TRBJ2-2	TRBV20-1	TGCAGTGCTAGGAAGAGCGGGGGGGCTAGCACCGGGGAGCTGTTTTTT	CSARKSGGASTGELFF
-	few	TRBJ1-3	TRBV2	TGTGCCAGCAGTGGAGGCAGGGTAATCTCTGGAAACACCATATATTTT	CASSGGRVISGNTIYF
-	many	TRBJ2-2	TRBV5-1	TGCGCCAGCAGCTTGGCGGGGTTGAACACCGGGGAGCTGTTTTTT	CASSLAGLNTGELFF
-	few	TRBJ2-7	TRBV12-3/TRBV12-4	TGTGCCAGCAGTCCAGGAAGGGGCAATGTCTCCTACGAGCAGTACTTC	CASSPGRGNVSYEQYF
-	-	TRBJ1-6	TRBV7-9	TGTGCCAGCAGCTTAGAGGGCCGGAATTCACCCCTCCACTTT	CASSLEGRNSPLHF
TRBD2	many	TRBJ2-3	TRBV20-1	TGCAGTGCTCCCTCCGGGGGGGCAAAAGATACGCAGTATTTT	CSAPSGGAKDTQYF
TRBD2	-	TRBJ2-3	TRBV4-2	TGTGCCAGCAGCCAAGACGGGGGGGGGACAGATACGCAGTATTTT	CASSQDGGGTDTQYF
TRBD2	-	TRBJ2-2	TRBV6-1	TGTGCCAGCAGTGCCCTAGCGGGGGCGTCCGCGAACACCGGGGAGCTGTTTTTT	CASSALAGASANTGELFF
-	-	TRBJ1-1	TRBV20-1	TGCAGTGCTAGAGATGGAAGGGAAATGAACACTGAAGCTTTCTTT	CSARDGREMNTEAFF
-	-	TRBJ1-1	TRBV4-1	TGCGCCAGCAGCCATGCGAACACTGAAGCTTTCTTT	CASSHANTEAFF
TRBD1	-	TRBJ1-4	TRBV5-1	TGCGCCAGCAGCTTGAACCGGGACAGCGCAACTAATGAAAAACTGTTTTTT	CASSLNRDSATNEKLFF
-	-	TRBJ2-7	TRBV20-1	TGCAGTGCCCACAGGGACTCCTCCTACGAGCAGTACTTC	CSAHRDSSYEQYF
-	-	TRBJ2-2	TRBV29-1	TGCAGCGTTGCTGGGCAGAGTGTTGTCGGGGAGCTGTTTTTT	CSVAGQSVVGELFF
TRBD2	few	TRBJ2-7	TRBV5-4	TGTGCCAGCAGCCGTCGGGGGGGCCCCTACGAGCAGTACTTC	CASSRRGGPYEQYF
-	-	TRBJ2-7	TRBV14	TGTGCCAGCAGCCAAGGTAGGGGGGTTCTCTCCTACGAGCAGTACTTC	CASSQGRGVLSYEQYF
-	-	TRBJ2-5	TRBV5-1	TGCGCCAGCAGCCAGCACGACCCGGCGGAGACCCAGTACTTC	CASSQHDPAETQYF
-	-	TRBJ1-1	TRBV15	TGTGCCACCAGCCGAACCGGGACACTCAACACTGAAGCTTTCTTT	CATSRTGTLNTEAFF
-	few	TRBJ2-7	TRBV5-4	TGTGCCGGCTACTCCTACGAGCAGTACTTC	CAGYSYEQYF
-	-	TRBJ1-2	TRBV2	TGTGCCAGCAGTTTTGACCGAGGTCGCTACACCTTC	CASSFDRGRYTF
-	few	TRBJ2-2	TRBV7-6	TGTGCCAGCAGCCTCCGGACAGAGGACGGGGAGCTGTTTTTT	CASSLRTEDGELFF
-	-	TRBJ2-6	TRBV4-1	TGCGCCAGCAGCCAGTCGCCTGGGGCCAACGTCCTGACTTTC	CASSQSPGANVLTF
TRBD2	few	TRBJ2-5	TRBV2	TGTGCCAGCAGTGAACGTAGCGGGGGGGATCACGAGACCCAGTACTTC	CASSERSGGDHETQYF
-	few	TRBJ2-2	TRBV4-3	TGCGCCAGCAGCCAAGATGGGCAGCCGGGCACCGGGGAGCTGTTTTTT	CASSQDGQPGTGELFF
-	-	TRBJ1-5	TRBV27	TGTGCCAGCAGATCGGCCGCAGGTCCATACCAGCCCCAGCATTTT	CASRSAAGPYQPQHF
-	many	TRBJ1-1	TRBV7-2	TGTGCCAGCAGCTTCCTGGTGGTTGGGTACACTGAAGCTTTCTTT	CASSFLVVGYTEAFF
TRBD2	-	TRBJ2-7	TRBV4-1	TGCGCCAGCAGCCAAGGACTAGCGGGGGGTTCGGAGCAGTACTTC	CASSQGLAGGSEQYF
-	few	TRBJ2-7	TRBV7-6	TGTGCCAGCAGCTCACGGGCATCCTCCTACGAGCAGTACTTC	CASSSRASSYEQYF
TRBD1	few	TRBJ1-4	TRBV7-2	TGTGCCAGCAGCTCGACAGGGGTGAATGAAAAACTGTTTTTT	CASSSTGVNEKLFF
TRBD1	few	TRBJ2-5	TRBV12-3/TRBV12-4	TGTGCCAGCAGTTTAGCTGGGACAGCAGCCCAAGAGACCCAGTACTTC	CASSLAGTAAQETQYF
-	-	TRBJ1-4	TRBV7-2	TGTGCCAGCAGCTTACGCACTAATGAAAAACTGTTTTTT	CASSLRTNEKLFF
-	-	TRBJ1-1	TRBV20-1	TGCAGTGCGCCCAAGCTCAGGAGAAACACTGAAGCTTTCTTT	CSAPKLRRNTEAFF
TRBD2	-	TRBJ2-3	TRBV5-1	TGCGCCAGCAGCTTGGCCGGACTAGCGGGGGGGCCGTCTAGCACAGATACGCAGTATTTT	CASSLAGLAGGPSSTDTQYF
-	-	TRBJ2-3	TRBV21-1	TGTGCCAGCAGCAACGGACAGTTAGACCCCACAGATACGCAGTATTTT	CASSNGQLDPTDTQYF
-	many	TRBJ1-6	TRBV3-1	TGTGCCAGCAGCTCGGCGGCTACCTATAATTCACCCCTCCACTTT	CASSSAATYNSPLHF
-	many	TRBJ2-2	TRBV7-3	TGTGCCAGCAGCTTGGCGGGACCCCAGGGCGGGGAGCTGTTTTTT	CASSLAGPQGGELFF
-	-	TRBJ2-1	TRBV5-6	TGTGCCAGCAGCCCGGGACCCGTCTGCTACAATGAGCAGTTCTTC	CASSPGPVCYNEQFF
-	few	TRBJ1-3	TRBV20-1	TGCAGTGCTAGAGATTGGAAGAGCTCTGGAAACACCATATATTTT	CSARDWKSSGNTIYF
-	many	TRBJ1-1	TRBV20-1	TGCAGTGCTCAAGTAAGGGGAGTTCAAGCTTTCTTT	CSAQVRGVQAFF
TRBD2	-	TRBJ2-1	TRBV14	TGTGCCAGCAGCCAGCTCCGGGGGGGCTCCTACAATGAGCAGTTCTTC	CASSQLRGGSYNEQFF
-	-	TRBJ1-5	TRBV5-5	TGTGCCAGCAGCATCTGGGGGGCCGATAGCAATCAGCCCCAGCATTTT	CASSIWGADSNQPQHF
TRBD2	-	TRBJ2-3	TRBV12-3/TRBV12-4	TGTGCCAGCAGTTTACCACAGCGGGGGGGCACAGATACGCAGTATTTT	CASSLPQRGGTDTQYF
-	few	TRBJ2-2	TRBV5-1	TGCGCCAGCAGCCCCCCGGACACTCACACCGGGGAGCTGTTTTTT	CASSPPDTHTGELFF
TRBD1	few	TRBJ1-1	TRBV5-1	TGCGCCAGCAAGCCGGGACAGGGGAACACTGAAGCTTTCTTT	CASKPGQGNTEAFF
-	-	TRBJ1-2	TRBV6-4	TGTGCCAGCACCGAAATAGGACATTTTAACTATGGCTACACCTTC	CASTEIGHFNYGYTF
-	-	TRBJ2-5	TRBV18	TGTGCCAGCTCACCACCAGAATATCGGTCTATCGGGACCCAGTACTTC	CASSPPEYRSIGTQYF
TRBD1	many	TRBJ2-5	TRBV7-3	TGCGCCAGCAGCCCGACAGGGGAAGAGACCCAGTACTTC	CASSPTGEETQYF
TRBD1	-	TRBJ2-7	TRBV10-1	TGCGCCAGCAGCCACACAGCCAGGGGGCGAGGCGAGCAGTACTTC	CASSHTARGRGEQYF
-	few	TRBJ1-2	TRBV21-1	TGTGCCAGCAGCAAGCCAGGGACAGGCCGAGGAGATGGCTACACCTTC	CASSKPGTGRGDGYTF
TRBD2	-	TRBJ2-7	TRBV4-1	TGCGCCAGCAGCCAAGAGGTGTCTAGCGGGGTGTACGAGCAGTACTTC	CASSQEVSSGVYEQYF
-	many	TRBJ1-1	TRBV28	TGTGCCAGCAGTTTGCGCAGGAACACTGAAGCTTTCTTT	CASSLRRNTEAFF
TRBD2	many	TRBJ2-1	TRBV12-3/TRBV12-4	TGTGCCAGCAGGGGGGGGTCGAACAATGAGCAGTTCTTC	CASRGGSNNEQFF
-	once	TRBJ2-1	TRBV7-2	TGTGCCAGCAGCGCACAGGGACTGGACAATGAGCAGTTCTTC	CASSAQGLDNEQFF